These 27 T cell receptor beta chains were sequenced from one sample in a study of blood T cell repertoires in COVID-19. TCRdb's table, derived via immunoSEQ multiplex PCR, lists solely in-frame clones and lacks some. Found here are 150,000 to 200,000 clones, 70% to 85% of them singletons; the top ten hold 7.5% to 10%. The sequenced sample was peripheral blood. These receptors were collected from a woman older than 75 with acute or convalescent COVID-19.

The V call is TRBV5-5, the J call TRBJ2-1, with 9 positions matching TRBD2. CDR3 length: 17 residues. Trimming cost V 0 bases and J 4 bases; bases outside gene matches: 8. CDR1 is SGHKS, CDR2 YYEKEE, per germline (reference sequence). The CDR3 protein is CASSLADWSGRYNEQFF. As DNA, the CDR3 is TGTGCCAGCAGCTTGGCAGACTGGAGCGGGAGGTACAATGAGCAGTTCTTC.

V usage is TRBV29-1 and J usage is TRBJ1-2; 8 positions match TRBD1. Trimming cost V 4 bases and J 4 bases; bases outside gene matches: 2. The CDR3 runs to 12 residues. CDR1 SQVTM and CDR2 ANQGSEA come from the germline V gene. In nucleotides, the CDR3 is TGCAGCGTTGGACAGGGGCTCTATGGCTACACCTTC. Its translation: CSVGQGLYGYTF. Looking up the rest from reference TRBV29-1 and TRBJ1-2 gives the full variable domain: SAVISQKPSRDICQRGTSLTIQCQVDSQVTMMFWYRQQPGQSLTLIATANQGSEATYESGFVIDKFPISRPNLTFSTLTVSNMSPEDSSIYLCSVGQGLYGYTFGSGTRLTVV.

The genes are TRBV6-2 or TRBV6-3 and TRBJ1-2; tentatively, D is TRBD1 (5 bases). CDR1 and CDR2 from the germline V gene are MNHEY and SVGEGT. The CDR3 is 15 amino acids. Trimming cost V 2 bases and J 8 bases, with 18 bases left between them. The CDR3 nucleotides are TGTGCCAGCAGTTACGGGGCAGGGTCGGTGCGGGGCTACACCTTC. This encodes CASSYGAGSVRGYTF.

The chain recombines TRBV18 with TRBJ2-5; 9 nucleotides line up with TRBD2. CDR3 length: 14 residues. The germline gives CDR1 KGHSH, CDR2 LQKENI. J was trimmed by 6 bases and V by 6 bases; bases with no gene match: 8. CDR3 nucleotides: TGTGCCAGCTCCCAGGGGCTAGCGGGACAGACCCAGTACTTC. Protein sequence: CASSQGLAGQTQYF.

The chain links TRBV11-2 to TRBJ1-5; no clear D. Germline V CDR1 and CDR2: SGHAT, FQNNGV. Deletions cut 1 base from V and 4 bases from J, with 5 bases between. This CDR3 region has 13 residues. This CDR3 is CASSLAGNQPQHF. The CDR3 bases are TGTGCCAGCAGCTTAGCGGGGAATCAGCCCCAGCATTTT.

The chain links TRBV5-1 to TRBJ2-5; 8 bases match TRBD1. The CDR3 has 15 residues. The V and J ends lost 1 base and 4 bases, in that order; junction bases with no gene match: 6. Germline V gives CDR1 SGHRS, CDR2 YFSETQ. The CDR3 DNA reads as TGCGCCAGCAGCTTGTCCCCAGGGGGCGCAGAGACCCAGTACTTC. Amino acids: CASSLSPGGAETQYF. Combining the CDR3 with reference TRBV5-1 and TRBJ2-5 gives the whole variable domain KAGVTQTPRYLIKTRGQQVTLSCSPISGHRSVSWYQQTPGQGLQFLFEYFSETQRNKGNFPGRFSGRQFSNSRSEMNVSTLELGDSALYLCASSLSPGGAETQYFGPGTRLLVL.

The CDR3 DNA follows: TGTGCCAGCAGTCCTACGGGGGGCGCCAACACCGGGGAGCTGTTTTTT. It yields the protein CASSPTGGANTGELFF. The chain has TRBV27 and TRBJ2-2; possible D gene TRBD2, 7 bases. Trimming pared 5 bases from V and 2 bases from J, leaving 15 bases between. In germline, CDR1 is MNHEY, CDR2 SMNVEV (reference sequence). This CDR3 spans 16 amino acids.

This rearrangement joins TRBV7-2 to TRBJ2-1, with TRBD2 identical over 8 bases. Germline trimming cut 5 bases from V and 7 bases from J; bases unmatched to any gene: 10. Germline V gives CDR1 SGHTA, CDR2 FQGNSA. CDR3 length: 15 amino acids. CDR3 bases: TGTGCCAGCAGCCGGCAGGCGGGGGGCTTTAATGAGCAGTTCTTC. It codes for CASSRQAGGFNEQFF.

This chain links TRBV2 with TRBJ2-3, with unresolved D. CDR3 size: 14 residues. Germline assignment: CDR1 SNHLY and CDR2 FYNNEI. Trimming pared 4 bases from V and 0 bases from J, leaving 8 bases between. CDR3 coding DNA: TGTGCCAGCAGTGGTGCGGAGAGCACAGATACGCAGTATTTT. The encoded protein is CASSGAESTDTQYF.

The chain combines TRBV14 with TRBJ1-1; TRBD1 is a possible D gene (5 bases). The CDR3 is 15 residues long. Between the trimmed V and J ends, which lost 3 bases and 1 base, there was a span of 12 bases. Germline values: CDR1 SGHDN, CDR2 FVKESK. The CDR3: CASSQARQPNTEAFF. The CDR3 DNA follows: TGTGCCAGCAGCCAGGCCCGACAGCCGAACACTGAAGCTTTCTTT.

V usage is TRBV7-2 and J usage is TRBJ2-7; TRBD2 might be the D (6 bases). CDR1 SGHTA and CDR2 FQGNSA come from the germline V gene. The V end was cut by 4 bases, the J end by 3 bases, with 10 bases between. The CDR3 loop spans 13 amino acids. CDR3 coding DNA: TGTGCCAGCAGCTCCAGCGGGCGCTACGAGCAGTACTTC. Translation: CASSSSGRYEQYF.

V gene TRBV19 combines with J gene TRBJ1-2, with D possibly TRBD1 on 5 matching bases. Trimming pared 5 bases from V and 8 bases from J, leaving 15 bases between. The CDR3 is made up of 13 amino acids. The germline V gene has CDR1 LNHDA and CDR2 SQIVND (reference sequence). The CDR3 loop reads CASSQNEWGGYTF. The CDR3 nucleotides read TGTGCCAGTAGTCAGAATGAGTGGGGCGGCTACACCTTC.

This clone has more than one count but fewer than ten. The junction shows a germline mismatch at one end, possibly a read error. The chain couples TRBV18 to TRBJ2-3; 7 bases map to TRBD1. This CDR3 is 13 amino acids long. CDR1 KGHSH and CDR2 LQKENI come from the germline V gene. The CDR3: CASSPGTEGTQYF. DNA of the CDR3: TGTGCCAGCTCACCGGGGACAGAAGGTACGCAATATTTT.

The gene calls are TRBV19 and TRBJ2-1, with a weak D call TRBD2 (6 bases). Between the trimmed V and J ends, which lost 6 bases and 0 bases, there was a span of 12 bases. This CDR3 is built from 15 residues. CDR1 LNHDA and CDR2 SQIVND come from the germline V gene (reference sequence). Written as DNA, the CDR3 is TGTGCCAGTAGCCCGGACGGGAGCTCCTACAATGAGCAGTTCTTC. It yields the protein CASSPDGSSYNEQFF.

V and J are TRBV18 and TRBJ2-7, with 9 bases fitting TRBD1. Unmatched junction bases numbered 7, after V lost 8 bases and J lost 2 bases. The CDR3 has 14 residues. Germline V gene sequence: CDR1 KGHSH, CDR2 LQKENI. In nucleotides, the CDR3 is TGTGCCAGCCTACCCGGGACAGGGACCTACGAGCAGTACTTC. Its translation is CASLPGTGTYEQYF.

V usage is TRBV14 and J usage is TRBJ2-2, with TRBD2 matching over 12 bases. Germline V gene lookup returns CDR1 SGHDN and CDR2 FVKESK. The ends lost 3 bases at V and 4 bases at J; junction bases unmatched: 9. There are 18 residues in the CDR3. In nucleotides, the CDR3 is TGTGCCAGCAGCCACGGATGGGGACTAGCGGGTGGCACCGGGGAGCTGTTTTTT. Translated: CASSHGWGLAGGTGELFF.

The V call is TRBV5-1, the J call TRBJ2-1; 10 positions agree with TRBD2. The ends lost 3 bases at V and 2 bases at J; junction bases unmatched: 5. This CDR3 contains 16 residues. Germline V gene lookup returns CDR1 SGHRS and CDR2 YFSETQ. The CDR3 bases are TGCGCCAGCAGCTCGTTAGCGGGAGGAACCTACAATGAGCAGTTCTTC. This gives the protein CASSSLAGGTYNEQFF.

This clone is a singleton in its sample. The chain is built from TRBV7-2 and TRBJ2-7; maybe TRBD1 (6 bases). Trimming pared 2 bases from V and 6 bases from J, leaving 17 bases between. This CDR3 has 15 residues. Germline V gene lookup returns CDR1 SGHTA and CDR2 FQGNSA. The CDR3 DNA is TGTGCCAGCAGCTTAAACGCACAGGGCCTGGGCGAGCAGTACTTC. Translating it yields CASSLNAQGLGEQYF. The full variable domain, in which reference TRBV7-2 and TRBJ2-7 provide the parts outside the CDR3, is GAGVSQSPSNKVTEKGKDVELRCDPISGHTALYWYRQSLGQGLEFLIYFQGNSAPDKSGLPSDRFSAERTGGSVSTLTIQRTQQEDSAVYLCASSLNAQGLGEQYFGPGTRLTVT.

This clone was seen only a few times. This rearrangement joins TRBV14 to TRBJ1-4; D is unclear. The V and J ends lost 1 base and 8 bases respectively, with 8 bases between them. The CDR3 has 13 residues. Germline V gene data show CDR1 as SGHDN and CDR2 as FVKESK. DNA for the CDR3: TGTGCCAGCAGCCAAGGGGCACGAGAAAAACTGTTTTTT. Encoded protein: CASSQGAREKLFF.

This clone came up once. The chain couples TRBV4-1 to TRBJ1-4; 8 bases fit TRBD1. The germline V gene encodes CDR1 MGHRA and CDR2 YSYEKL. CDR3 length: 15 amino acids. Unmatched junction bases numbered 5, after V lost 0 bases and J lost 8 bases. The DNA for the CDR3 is TGCGCCAGCAGCCAAGACCAGGGGGCAGGAGAAAAACTGTTTTTT. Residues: CASSQDQGAGEKLFF.

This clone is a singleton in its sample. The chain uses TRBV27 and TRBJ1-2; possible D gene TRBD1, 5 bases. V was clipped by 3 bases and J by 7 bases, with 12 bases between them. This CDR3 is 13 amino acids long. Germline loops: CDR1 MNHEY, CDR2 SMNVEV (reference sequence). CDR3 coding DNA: TGTGCCAGCAGTTTCGCGTCGGGGGTTGGCTACACCTTC. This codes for CASSFASGVGYTF.

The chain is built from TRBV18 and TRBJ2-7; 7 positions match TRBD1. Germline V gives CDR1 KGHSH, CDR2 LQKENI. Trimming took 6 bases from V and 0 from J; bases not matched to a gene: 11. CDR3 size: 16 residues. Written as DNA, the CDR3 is TGTGCCAGCTCCCAAAGGGGACAGCTCCACTCCTACGAGCAGTACTTC. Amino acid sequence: CASSQRGQLHSYEQYF. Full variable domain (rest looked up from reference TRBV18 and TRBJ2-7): NAGVMQNPRHLVRRRGQEARLRCSPMKGHSHVYWYRQLPEEGLKFMVYLQKENIIDESGMPKERFSAEFPKEGPSILRIQQVVRGDSAAYFCASSQRGQLHSYEQYFGPGTRLTVT.

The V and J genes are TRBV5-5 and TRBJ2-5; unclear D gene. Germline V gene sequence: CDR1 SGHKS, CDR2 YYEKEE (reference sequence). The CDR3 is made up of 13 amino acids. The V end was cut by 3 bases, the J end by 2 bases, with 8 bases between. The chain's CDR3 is CASSWSNQETQYF. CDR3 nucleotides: TGTGCCAGCAGCTGGTCTAATCAAGAGACCCAGTACTTC.

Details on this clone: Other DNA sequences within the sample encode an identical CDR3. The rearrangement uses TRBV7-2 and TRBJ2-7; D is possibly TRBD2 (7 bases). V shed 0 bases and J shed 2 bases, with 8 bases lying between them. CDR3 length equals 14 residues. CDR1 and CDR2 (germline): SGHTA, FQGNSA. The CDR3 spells CASSLAGGPYEQYF. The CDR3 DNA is TGTGCCAGCAGCTTAGCGGGGGGGCCCTACGAGCAGTACTTC.

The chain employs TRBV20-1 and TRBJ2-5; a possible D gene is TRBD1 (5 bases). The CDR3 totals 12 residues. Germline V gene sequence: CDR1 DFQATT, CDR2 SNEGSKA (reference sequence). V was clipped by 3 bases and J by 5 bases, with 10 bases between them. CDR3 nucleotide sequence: TGCAGTGCTAGTCTCAGGGCGGAGACCCAGTACTTC. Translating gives CSASLRAETQYF.

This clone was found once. As DNA, the CDR3 is TGTGCCAGCAGCCCACAGGGCTATAATTCACCCCTCCACTTT. It specifies CASSPQGYNSPLHF. This rearrangement joins TRBV7-2 to TRBJ1-6; tentative D call: TRBD1 (6 bases). Germline V gene sequence: CDR1 SGHTA, CDR2 FQGNSA. The CDR3 has 14 amino acids. Between the trimmed V and J ends, which lost 5 bases and 3 bases, there was a span of 8 bases.

The CDR3 spells CATSDPGGGRNTIYF. CDR3 bases: TGTGCCACCAGTGATCCGGGGGGCGGTAGAAACACCATATATTTT. The V gene is TRBV24-1, the J gene TRBJ1-3; D is possibly TRBD1 (6 bases). Trimming shortened V by 3 bases and J by 5 bases, and 13 bases separated the two germline ends. The CDR3 runs 15 residues. CDR1 is KGHDR and CDR2 is SFDVKD in the germline V gene.